These 22 T cell receptor beta chains came from one sample sequenced in a study of beta chain features in type 1 diabetes. Expressed TCRB transcripts were sequenced because the entire RNA isolate underwent reverse transcription. Using immunoSEQ multiplex PCR, the repertoire was profiled, and TCRdb retains in-frame clones only, with some absent. The sample holds about 620,000 clones; less than 20% are singletons and the top ten take about 0.097%. The sample was naive CD4+ T cells from blood. The source of these receptors is a man aged 18 to 30 in good health.

This clone has just a few counts. This chain links TRBV6-1 with TRBJ1-5; TRBD1 matches 7 bases. The CDR3 totals 13 residues. The V and J ends lost 6 bases and 4 bases, in that order; junction bases with no gene match: 3. The germline V gene has CDR1 MNHNS and CDR2 SASEGT. The CDR3 bases are TGTGCCAGCAGAGCGGACAGGAATCAGCCCCAGCATTTT. Its protein product is CASRADRNQPQHF.

This clone was seen ten or more times. This chain links TRBV13 with TRBJ2-5; 10 bases line up with TRBD2. Germline CDR1 is PRHDT and CDR2 is FYEKMQ (reference sequence). V dropped 5 bases and J dropped 4; count of bases not matched to a gene: 16. The CDR3 has 18 amino acids. The CDR3 nucleotides are TGTGCCAGCAGCCTGAGGCGGCTAGCGGGAGTAACGGGAGAGACCCAGTACTTC. Its translation: CASSLRRLAGVTGETQYF. Supplemented by reference TRBV13 and TRBJ2-5, the full variable domain reads AAGVIQSPRHLIKEKRETATLKCYPIPRHDTVYWYQQGPGQDPQFLISFYEKMQSDKGSIPDRFSAQQFSDYHSELNMSSLELGDSALYFCASSLRRLAGVTGETQYFGPGTRLLVL.

This clone occurred a few times. The CDR3: CASSVPGSSYNEQFF. DNA of the CDR3: TGTGCCAGCAGTGTTCCAGGGAGCTCCTACAATGAGCAGTTCTTC. The rearrangement links TRBV28 to TRBJ2-1; D possibly uses TRBD1 or TRBD2 (5 bases each). The CDR3 runs to 15 residues. Trimming left V 5 bases short and J 0 bases short, with 11 bases between. CDR1 MDHEN and CDR2 SYDVKM come from the germline V gene.

The V and J genes are TRBV7-9 and TRBJ1-5; D is possibly TRBD1 (6 bases). V lost 5 bases to trimming and J lost 12 bases, with 14 bases between them. The CDR3 covers 12 residues. CDR1 is SEHNR and CDR2 is FQNEAQ in the germline V gene (reference sequence). In nucleotides, the CDR3 is TGTGCCAGCAGCCGTGGTGCACAGGGCCAGCATTTT. Encoded protein: CASSRGAQGQHF.

This clone was recorded a few times. The chain is built from TRBV29-1 and TRBJ2-1; D is undetermined. The germline gives CDR1 SQVTM, CDR2 ANQGSEA. V lost 7 bases and J lost 4, with 5 bases in between. There are 10 residues in the CDR3. As DNA, the CDR3 is TGCAGCGCATCGTACAATGAGCAGTTCTTC. Its translation: CSASYNEQFF.

The chain has TRBV6-5 and TRBJ2-7, with 11 bases identical to TRBD2. This CDR3 comprises 15 residues. V shed 3 bases, J shed 5 bases, and the junction held 6 bases outside the gene matches. CDR1 and CDR2 (germline): MNHEY, SVGAGI. The CDR3 spells CASSYRSGLADEQYF. Here the CDR3 DNA reads TGTGCCAGCAGTTATCGTTCGGGACTAGCGGACGAGCAGTACTTC.

This chain links TRBV9 with TRBJ1-2; D is undetermined. V lost 0 bases and J lost 3, with 15 bases in between. The CDR3 totals 16 residues. Germline-derived CDR1 and CDR2 are SGDLS and YYNGEE. Written as DNA, the CDR3 is TGTGCCAGCAGCGTAGCTCCGACACACGCGCACTATGGCTACACCTTC. Translation gives CASSVAPTHAHYGYTF.

The V and J genes are TRBV4-1 and TRBJ1-5; D ambiguous. This CDR3 comprises 16 residues. Germline-derived CDR1 and CDR2 are MGHRA and YSYEKL. V gave up 4 bases and J gave up 2 bases, with 15 bases separating them. The CDR3 DNA reads TGCGCCAGCAGCCCTATCCGGGTGGTCGGCAATCAGCCCCAGCATTTT. Its protein is CASSPIRVVGNQPQHF.

The sample holds a few counts of this clone. This chain connects TRBV2 to TRBJ2-1; 7 nucleotides agree with TRBD2. With V trimmed by 8 bases and J by 6 bases, 1 base remained unmatched. The CDR3 runs 11 residues. The V gene's germline CDR1 is SNHLY and CDR2 FYNNEI. The CDR3 DNA follows: TGTGCCAGCCGGACTAGCAATGAGCAGTTCTTC. Translated, it gives CASRTSNEQFF.

The chain joins TRBV28 to TRBJ1-2, with TRBD1 as a possible D gene (5 bases). Deletions cut 7 bases from V and 8 bases from J, with 14 bases between. The CDR3 contains 12 residues. Germline V gene sequence: CDR1 MDHEN, CDR2 SYDVKM. The CDR3 DNA reads as TGTGCCAGCAAATTTAAGGGGTACGGCTACACCTTC. Encoded protein: CASKFKGYGYTF.

This chain uses TRBV28 with TRBJ2-1; 11 bases agree with TRBD2. The J segment lost 7 bases and the V segment lost 0 bases, leaving 11 bases of the junction unmatched. This CDR3 is 18 amino acids long. Germline assignment: CDR1 MDHEN and CDR2 SYDVKM. This CDR3 is CASSLWGTSGSFKNEQFF. Written as DNA, the CDR3 is TGTGCCAGCAGTTTATGGGGTACTAGCGGGAGCTTTAAAAATGAGCAGTTCTTC. Variable domain in full (rest from reference TRBV28 and TRBJ2-1): DVKVTQSSRYLVKRTGEKVFLECVQDMDHENMFWYRQDPGLGLRLIYFSYDVKMKEKGDIPEGYSVSREKKERFSLILESASTNQTSMYLCASSLWGTSGSFKNEQFFGPGTRLTVL.

As to this clone: This specimen includes other DNA sequences encoding the same CDR3. The V and J genes are TRBV18 and TRBJ2-7; D is unclear. Germline values: CDR1 KGHSH, CDR2 LQKENI. The CDR3 totals 12 residues. Trimming stripped 3 bases from V and 3 bases from J, with 6 bases between. The CDR3 bases are TGTGCCAGCTCACCTACCGACTACGAGCAGTACTTC. It is translated as CASSPTDYEQYF.

This clone came up a few times. The gene calls are TRBV5-4 and TRBJ2-5, with D perhaps assigned TRBD1 or TRBD2 (6 bases each). The V gene's germline CDR1 is SGHNT and CDR2 YYREEE (reference sequence). V was clipped by 4 bases and J by 1 base, with 11 bases between them. This CDR3 is 14 amino acids long. The CDR3 sequence: CASSREDSQETQYF. The CDR3, as DNA: TGTGCCAGCAGCAGGGAGGACAGCCAAGAGACCCAGTACTTC.

V and J are TRBV28 and TRBJ2-1; TRBD2 might be the D (5 bases). The V end was cut by 3 bases, the J end by 9 bases, with 18 bases between. The CDR3 is 15 amino acids. Germline CDR1 and CDR2: MDHEN and SYDVKM. The CDR3 loop is CASSLWERVQVEQFF. Written as DNA, the CDR3 is TGTGCCAGCAGTTTGTGGGAGAGGGTGCAGGTTGAGCAGTTCTTC.

The chain carries TRBV18 and TRBJ2-7, with D perhaps TRBD1 (6 bases). Germline V lookup: CDR1 KGHSH, CDR2 LQKENI. The length of the CDR3 is 14 residues. V lost 6 bases to trimming and J lost 1 base, with 13 bases between them. CDR3 sequence (DNA): TGTGCCAGCTCCCTCTCCGGACAGTCCTACGAGCAGTACTTC. Translated: CASSLSGQSYEQYF.

The rearrangement uses TRBV5-4 and TRBJ2-7; 12 positions agree with TRBD2. CDR1 SGHNT and CDR2 YYREEE come from the germline V gene (reference sequence). The CDR3 loop spans 18 amino acids. Unmatched junction bases numbered 11, after V lost 4 bases and J lost 0 bases. The CDR3 coding sequence is TGTGCCAGCAGCCCGGGACTAGCGGGTCTCCTTCTCTCCTACGAGCAGTACTTC. This encodes CASSPGLAGLLLSYEQYF. The full variable domain, rest sourced from reference TRBV5-4 and TRBJ2-7, is ETGVTQSPTHLIKTRGQQVTLRCSSQSGHNTVSWYQQALGQGPQFIFQYYREEENGRGNFPPRFSGLQFPNYSSELNVNALELDDSALYLCASSPGLAGLLLSYEQYFGPGTRLTVT.

In its sample, this clone was seen a few times. J is TRBJ1-4 and V is TRBV18; 8 nucleotides align to TRBD1. V lost 8 bases to trimming and J lost 3 bases; unmatched junction nucleotides: 8. The CDR3 is made up of 15 amino acids. The germline gives CDR1 KGHSH, CDR2 LQKENI. CDR3 sequence (DNA): TGTGCCAGCGGAGCCGGGACAGGTGCTAATGAAAAACTGTTTTTT. Its protein product is CASGAGTGANEKLFF.

A note on this clone: At the DNA level, this CDR3 is encoded by other sequences in the same sample as well. V gene TRBV5-1 combines with J gene TRBJ2-7; 12 bases are a match to TRBD1. The CDR3 loop spans 15 amino acids. V shed 0 bases and J 5 bases; nucleotides not matched to a gene: 3. The germline CDR1 and CDR2 sequences are SGHRS and YFSETQ. CDR3 DNA sequence: TGCGCCAGCAGCTTGGCCGGGACAGGGGGCCACGAGCAGTACTTC. Protein: CASSLAGTGGHEQYF.

This chain joins TRBV14 and TRBJ2-4, with 13 bases identical to TRBD2. The CDR3 is 18 amino acids. Germline loops: CDR1 SGHDN, CDR2 FVKESK. V shed 4 bases, J shed 1 base, and the junction held 7 bases outside the gene matches. The CDR3 sequence: CASSRGLAGDGAKNIQYF. In nucleotides, the CDR3 is TGTGCCAGCAGCCGAGGACTAGCGGGAGACGGGGCCAAAAACATTCAGTACTTC.

This clone was counted only a few times. The chain links TRBV5-1 to TRBJ2-5; D gene ambiguous. This CDR3 is built from 13 residues. Between the trimmed V and J ends, which lost 2 bases and 2 bases, there was a span of 7 bases. CDR1 SGHRS and CDR2 YFSETQ come from the germline V gene. CDR3 in DNA: TGCGCCAGCAGCTTAACAGATCAAGAGACCCAGTACTTC. Its translation: CASSLTDQETQYF.

The chain combines TRBV6-5 with TRBJ2-3; D is possibly TRBD1 or TRBD2 (6 bases each). Germline CDR1 reads MNHEY; CDR2 reads SVGAGI. The CDR3 covers 16 residues. V was clipped by 2 bases and J by 0 bases, with 12 bases between them. The CDR3 bases are TGTGCCAGCAGTTACCAACAGGGAGGTAGCACAGATACGCAGTATTTT. This sequence encodes CASSYQQGGSTDTQYF.

The V gene is TRBV7-9, the J gene TRBJ2-1; 7 bases line up with TRBD1. The CDR3 contains 17 residues. The junction had 12 bases not matched to a gene; V was cut back by 5 bases and J by 2 bases. The germline gives CDR1 SEHNR, CDR2 FQNEAQ (reference sequence). CDR3 sequence (DNA): TGTGCCAGCAGCCATACCCCGACAGGGAGTCCCTACAATGAGCAGTTCTTC. Amino acids: CASSHTPTGSPYNEQFF.